This T cell receptor (beta chain) was identified in a study of T cell responses to AZD1222 COVID-19 vaccine. The protocol was immunoSEQ multiplex PCR, while the TCRdb copy is restricted to in-frame clones and leaves out a portion. The sample consists of 99,000 or so clones, about 90% of them appearing once. CDR1 SEHNR and CDR2 FQNEAQ come from the germline V gene (reference sequence). CDR3 length: 13 residues. V lost 6 bases, J lost 4 bases, and 10 bases lay in between. Sequenced material: peripheral blood, taken on day 0 of AZD1222 vaccination. V is TRBV7-9 and J is TRBJ1-5; D perhaps matches TRBD1 (6 bases). This TCR was recovered from an adult in good health. CDR3 region: CASSYQGNQPQHF. The CDR3 bases are TGTGCCAGCAGTTACCAGGGGAATCAGCCCCAGCATTTT.